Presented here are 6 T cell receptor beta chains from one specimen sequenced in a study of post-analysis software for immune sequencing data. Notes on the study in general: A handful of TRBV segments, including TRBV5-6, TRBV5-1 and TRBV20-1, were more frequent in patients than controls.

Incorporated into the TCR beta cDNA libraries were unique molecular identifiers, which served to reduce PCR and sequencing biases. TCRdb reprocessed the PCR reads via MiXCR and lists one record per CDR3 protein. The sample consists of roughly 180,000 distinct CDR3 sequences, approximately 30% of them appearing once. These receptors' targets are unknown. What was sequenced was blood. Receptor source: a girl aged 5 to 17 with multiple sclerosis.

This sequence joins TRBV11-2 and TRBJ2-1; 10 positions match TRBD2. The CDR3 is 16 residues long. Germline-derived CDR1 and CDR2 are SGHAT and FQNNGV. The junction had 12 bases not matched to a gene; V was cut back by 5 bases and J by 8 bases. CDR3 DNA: TGTGCCAGCAGCACCTTTAGCGGGAGGACGTACTATGAGCAGTTCTTC. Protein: CASSTFSGRTYYEQFF.

CDR3 in amino acids: CASSQGIQGYTEAFF. The DNA for the CDR3 is TGCGCCAGCAGCCAAGGAATACAGGGTTACACTGAAGCTTTCTTT. The J gene is TRBJ1-1, the V gene TRBV4-1; D possibly corresponds to TRBD1 (6 bases). Germline assignment: CDR1 MGHRA and CDR2 YSYEKL. V gave up 1 base and J gave up 3 bases, with 12 bases separating them. The CDR3 runs to 15 residues.

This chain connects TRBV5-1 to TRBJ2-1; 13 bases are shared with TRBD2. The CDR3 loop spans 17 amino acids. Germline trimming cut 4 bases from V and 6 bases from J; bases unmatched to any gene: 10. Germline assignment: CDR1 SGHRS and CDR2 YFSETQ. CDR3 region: CASSLGTSGVLLNEQFF. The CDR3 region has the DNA TGCGCCAGCAGCCTAGGGACTAGCGGGGTCCTGCTCAATGAGCAGTTCTTC.

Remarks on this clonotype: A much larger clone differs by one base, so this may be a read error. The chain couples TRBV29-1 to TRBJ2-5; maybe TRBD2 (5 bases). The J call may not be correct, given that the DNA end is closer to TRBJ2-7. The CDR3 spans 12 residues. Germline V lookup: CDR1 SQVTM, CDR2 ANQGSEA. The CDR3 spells CSVERLRDEQYF. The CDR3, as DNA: TGCAGCGTTGAACGTTTGAGGGACGAGCAGTACTTC.

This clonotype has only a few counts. CDR3 sequence reads: CASIVTTSRYTDTQYF. DNA for the CDR3: TGTGCCAGCATCGTTACGACTAGCCGTTACACAGATACGCAGTATTTT. J is TRBJ2-3 and V is TRBV6-1, with TRBD2 matching 7 bases. The germline gives CDR1 MNHNS, CDR2 SASEGT. The ends lost 7 bases at V and 2 bases at J; junction bases unmatched: 12. The CDR3 is 16 residues long.

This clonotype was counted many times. The CDR3 sequence is CSASPSSGRVTDTQYF. The DNA of the CDR3 is TGCAGTGCTAGCCCAAGTAGCGGGAGGGTCACAGATACGCAGTATTTT. The J gene is TRBJ2-3, the V gene TRBV20-1, with TRBD2 identical over 11 bases. Germline CDR1 is DFQATT and CDR2 is SNEGSKA (reference sequence). The CDR3 spans 16 residues. The V gene end was trimmed by 3 bases and the J gene end by 2 bases; junction bases not matched to a gene: 7.